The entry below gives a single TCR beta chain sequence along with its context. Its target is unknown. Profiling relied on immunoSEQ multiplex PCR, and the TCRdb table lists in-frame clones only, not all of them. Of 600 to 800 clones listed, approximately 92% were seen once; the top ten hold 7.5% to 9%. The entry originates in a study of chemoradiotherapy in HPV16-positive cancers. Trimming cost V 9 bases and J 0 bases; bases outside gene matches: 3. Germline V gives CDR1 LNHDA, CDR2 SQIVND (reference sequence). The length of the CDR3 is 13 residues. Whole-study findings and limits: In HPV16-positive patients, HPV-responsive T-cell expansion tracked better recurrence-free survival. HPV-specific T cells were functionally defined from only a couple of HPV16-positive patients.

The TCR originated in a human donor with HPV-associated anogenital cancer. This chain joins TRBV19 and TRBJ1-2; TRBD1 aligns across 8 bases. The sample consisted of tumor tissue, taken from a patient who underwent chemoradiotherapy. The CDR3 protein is CASLGQANYGYTF. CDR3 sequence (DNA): TGTGCCAGCCTGGGACAGGCTAACTATGGCTACACCTTC.